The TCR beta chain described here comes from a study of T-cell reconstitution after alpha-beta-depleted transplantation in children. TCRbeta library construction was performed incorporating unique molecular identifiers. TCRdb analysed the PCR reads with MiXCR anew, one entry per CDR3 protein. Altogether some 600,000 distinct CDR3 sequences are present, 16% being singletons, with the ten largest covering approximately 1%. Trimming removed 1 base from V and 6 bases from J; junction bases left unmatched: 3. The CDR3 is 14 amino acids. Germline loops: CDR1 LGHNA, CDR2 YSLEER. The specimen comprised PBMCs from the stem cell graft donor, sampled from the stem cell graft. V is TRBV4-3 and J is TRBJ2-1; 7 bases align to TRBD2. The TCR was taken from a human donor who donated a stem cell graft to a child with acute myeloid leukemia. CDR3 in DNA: TGCGCCAGCAGCCAAGTGGGGGGGGGCAATGAGCAGTTCTTC. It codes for CASSQVGGGNEQFF.